Ten or more counts support the clone carrying this TCR beta chain. Its cognate antigen is unknown. This entry belongs to a study of T cell clonality in common variable immunodeficiency. Patients had low serum IgG, IgA and/or IgM and specific antibody deficiency. Overall study results and limits: CVID subjects shared fewer TCRbeta clones than healthy controls did. In common variable immunodeficiency, TCR beta chains reportedly carried fewer deletions and N-nucleotide insertions.

Sequencing input was equivalent genomic DNA from CVID and controls. Method: immunoSEQ multiplex PCR; TCRdb's copy keeps in-frame clones and lacks some. There are more than 20,000 clones in the sample, none observed a single time. The TCR was taken from a human donor with common variable immunodeficiency. Sequencing was done on a sample of peripheral blood mononuclear cells.

CDR3 in amino acids: CASRAGTSYLSETQYF. The sequenced CDR3 bases are TGTGCCAGTAGAGCCGGGACTAGCTATCTTTCAGAGACC. This rearrangement joins TRBV19 to TRBJ2-5; TRBD2 matches at 9 bases. The CDR3 end falls 3 residues outside the read, so it is completed with the germline J gene. The CDR3 spans 16 residues. The V and J ends lost 6 bases and 4 bases, in that order; junction bases with no gene match: 12. Per the germline V gene, CDR1 is LNHDA and CDR2 is SQIVND (reference sequence).